Shown below are 32 T cell receptor beta chains from a single sample sequenced in a study of OX40 agonist ivuxolimab in advanced cancers. The protocol was immunoSEQ multiplex PCR, while the TCRdb copy is restricted to in-frame clones and leaves out a portion. The data contain fewer than 90,000 clones, 88% of them singletons. Source: CD4+ or CD8+ T cells sorted from blood, taken in a trial of the OX40 agonist ivuxolimab. The origin of the receptors is an adult with an advanced solid tumor such as melanoma, head and neck, liver or kidney cancer.

J is TRBJ1-1 and V is TRBV18, with TRBD1 as a possible D gene (5 bases). The CDR3 loop spans 17 amino acids. Germline-derived CDR1 and CDR2 are KGHSH and LQKENI. Trimming pared 4 bases from V and 0 bases from J, leaving 18 bases between. CDR3 coding DNA: TGTGCCAGCTCACTGGGACGGTTGTTATCTATGAACACTGAAGCTTTCTTT. It encodes CASSLGRLLSMNTEAFF. Full variable domain (rest looked up from reference TRBV18 and TRBJ1-1): NAGVMQNPRHLVRRRGQEARLRCSPMKGHSHVYWYRQLPEEGLKFMVYLQKENIIDESGMPKERFSAEFPKEGPSILRIQQVVRGDSAAYFCASSLGRLLSMNTEAFFGQGTRLTVV.

The chain joins TRBV5-4 to TRBJ2-5; D may be TRBD1 (5 bases). The CDR3 totals 14 residues. Germline CDR1 is SGHNT and CDR2 is YYREEE (reference sequence). V lost 3 bases to trimming and J lost 4 bases, with 13 bases between them. The CDR3 DNA follows: TGTGCCAGCAGCTCCAGCCAGGGAAGAGAGACCCAGTACTTC. It is translated as CASSSSQGRETQYF.

The gene calls are TRBV5-4 and TRBJ2-5, with 12 positions matching TRBD1. CDR1 SGHNT and CDR2 YYREEE come from the germline V gene (reference sequence). The CDR3 length is 16 residues. The trim removed 3 bases at V and 4 bases at J, leaving 7 bases unmatched. CDR3 DNA sequence: TGTGCCAGCAGCTCAGGGGGACAGGGGGCGCGAGAGACCCAGTACTTC. Residues: CASSSGGQGARETQYF. Using reference TRBV5-4 and TRBJ2-5 for the parts outside the CDR3, the full variable domain is ETGVTQSPTHLIKTRGQQVTLRCSSQSGHNTVSWYQQALGQGPQFIFQYYREEENGRGNFPPRFSGLQFPNYSSELNVNALELDDSALYLCASSSGGQGARETQYFGPGTRLLVL.

In its sample, this clone was seen a few times. The chain recombines TRBV7-2 with TRBJ1-1; no reliable D call. CDR1 SGHTA and CDR2 FQGNSA come from the germline V gene. Trimming took 1 base from V and 4 from J, leaving 10 bases between them. This CDR3 is 14 amino acids long. CDR3 sequence: CASSLDSLGTEAFF. In DNA, the CDR3 is TGTGCCAGCAGCTTAGACAGCCTCGGCACTGAAGCTTTCTTT.

This clone was detected many times. The J gene is TRBJ2-1, the V gene TRBV12-5; TRBD1 is a possible D gene (6 bases). The CDR3 covers 14 residues. The V and J ends lost 7 bases and 8 bases respectively, with 18 bases between them. Germline V CDR1 and CDR2: LGHNT, FRNRAP. CDR3 region: CASASLNRVHEQFF. The CDR3 bases are TGTGCTAGTGCTTCCCTGAACAGGGTTCATGAGCAGTTCTTC.

This clone has just one count. The chain combines TRBV15 with TRBJ2-2; D may correspond to TRBD1 or TRBD2 (6 bases each). Between the trimmed V and J ends, which lost 1 base and 4 bases, there was a span of 13 bases. The length of the CDR3 is 16 residues. CDR1 and CDR2 from the germline V gene are LNHNV and YYDKDF (reference sequence). In DNA form, the CDR3 reads TGTGCCACCAGCAGAGTTTGGGGGGCCGGCACCGGGGAGCTGTTTTTT. Residues: CATSRVWGAGTGELFF.

V gene TRBV5-8 combines with J gene TRBJ2-7, with unresolved D. The CDR3 has 13 amino acids. CDR1 SGHTS and CDR2 YDEGEE come from the germline V gene. V gave up 1 base and J gave up 5 bases, with 10 bases separating them. The CDR3 loop is CASSLRKVNEQYF. Here the CDR3 DNA reads TGTGCCAGCAGCTTGAGGAAGGTCAACGAGCAGTACTTC.

J is TRBJ2-1 and V is TRBV19; 11 bases fit TRBD2. The CDR3 has 14 residues. V shed 8 bases, J shed 5 bases, and the junction held 5 bases outside the gene matches. Germline V gives CDR1 LNHDA, CDR2 SQIVND (reference sequence). The CDR3 nucleotides are TGTGCCAGTGTAGCGGGAGGGCCACACAATGAGCAGTTCTTC. This gives the protein CASVAGGPHNEQFF. Full variable domain (remainder filled in from reference TRBV19 and TRBJ2-1): DGGITQSPKYLFRKEGQNVTLSCEQNLNHDAMYWYRQDPGQGLRLIYYSQIVNDFQKGDIAEGYSVSREKKESFPLTVTSAQKNPTAFYLCASVAGGPHNEQFFGPGTRLTVL.

The J gene is TRBJ2-1, the V gene TRBV7-2, with 10 positions matching TRBD2. Germline V gene data show CDR1 as SGHTA and CDR2 as FQGNSA. The CDR3 extends over 17 amino acids. The ends lost 5 bases at V and 1 base at J; junction bases unmatched: 8. CDR3: CASSPQSGRASYNEQFF. CDR3 nucleotide sequence: TGTGCCAGCAGCCCCCAGAGCGGGAGGGCTTCCTACAATGAGCAGTTCTTC.

This chain joins TRBV7-9 and TRBJ2-7; D unresolved. Germline-derived CDR1 and CDR2 are SEHNR and FQNEAQ (reference sequence). The V and J ends lost 5 bases and 0 bases respectively, with 14 bases between them. This CDR3 region has 15 residues. CDR3 nucleotide sequence: TGTGCCAGCAGCCCCCGTGGAAAGGGCTCCTACGAGCAGTACTTC. Translation: CASSPRGKGSYEQYF. The entire variable domain, with the rest obtained from reference TRBV7-9 and TRBJ2-7, is as follows: DTGVSQNPRHKITKRGQNVTFRCDPISEHNRLYWYRQTLGQGPEFLTYFQNEAQLEKSRLLSDRFSAERPKGSFSTLEIQRTEQGDSAMYLCASSPRGKGSYEQYFGPGTRLTVT.

This clone was picked up one time. The chain links TRBV5-1 to TRBJ2-7; D gene unclear. The CDR3 has 11 amino acids. Trimming took off 4 bases at V and 3 bases at J, with 5 bases between the two ends. Germline loops: CDR1 SGHRS, CDR2 YFSETQ. The DNA for the CDR3 is TGCGCCAGCAGCCAGGACTACGAGCAGTACTTC. It specifies CASSQDYEQYF.

V is TRBV19 and J is TRBJ2-1, with 10 nucleotides matching TRBD2. J gave up 6 bases and V 3 bases, and 5 bases lay outside the gene matches. Germline CDR1 reads LNHDA; CDR2 reads SQIVND (reference sequence). The CDR3 is made up of 15 amino acids. CDR3 residues: CASSIPLAGANEQFF. The CDR3, as DNA: TGTGCCAGTAGTATCCCTCTAGCGGGAGCCAATGAGCAGTTCTTC.

The count of this clone is one. V and J are TRBV4-3 and TRBJ2-7, with a possible D match to TRBD2 (6 bases). CDR3 size: 15 residues. Germline assignment: CDR1 LGHNA and CDR2 YSLEER. Trimming took 2 bases from V and 2 from J, leaving 13 bases between them. The chain's CDR3 is CASSQLMGGAYEQYF. CDR3 in DNA: TGCGCCAGCAGCCAACTTATGGGGGGAGCCTACGAGCAGTACTTC.

The chain employs TRBV18 and TRBJ2-7, with unresolved D. Trimming shortened V by 3 bases and J by 0 bases, and 9 bases separated the two germline ends. Germline CDR1 reads KGHSH; CDR2 reads LQKENI. The CDR3 has 14 residues. CDR3 DNA sequence: TGTGCCAGCTCACCCCGACGGAGCTCCTACGAGCAGTACTTC. Translating gives CASSPRRSSYEQYF.

CDR3 nucleotides: TGTGCCAGCAGCCAAGATGGGACACGAGATACCCAGTACTTC. Translation: CASSQDGTRDTQYF. The chain has TRBV14 and TRBJ2-5; the D gene is possibly TRBD1 (6 bases). Germline V gives CDR1 SGHDN, CDR2 FVKESK. The CDR3 length is 14 residues. V was shortened by 0 bases and J by 8 bases, with 13 bases between the two germline ends. Full variable domain (rest looked up from reference TRBV14 and TRBJ2-5): EAGVTQFPSHSVIEKGQTVTLRCDPISGHDNLYWYRRVMGKEIKFLLHFVKESKQDESGMPNNRFLAERTGGTYSTLKVQPAELEDSGVYFCASSQDGTRDTQYFGPGTRLLVL.

In DNA, the CDR3 is TGTGCCAGCACCCAAGGACTGATGAACACTGAAGCTTTCTTT. This sequence encodes CASTQGLMNTEAFF. The V call is TRBV28, the J call TRBJ1-1; D not resolved. The V gene's germline CDR1 is MDHEN and CDR2 SYDVKM. The length of the CDR3 is 14 residues. V lost 7 bases, J lost 0 bases, and 12 bases lay in between.

The gene calls are TRBV10-3 and TRBJ2-7; no clear D. In germline, CDR1 is ENHRY, CDR2 SYGVKD. Trimming left V 8 bases short and J 0 bases short, with 14 bases between. This CDR3 comprises 14 residues. In DNA, the CDR3 is TGTGCCATCCGTTGGGGTCAGAGCTCCTACGAGCAGTACTTC. Its protein product is CAIRWGQSSYEQYF.

V and J are TRBV4-2 and TRBJ2-7; D is possibly TRBD1 (5 bases). Germline V lookup: CDR1 LGHNA, CDR2 YNFKEQ. This CDR3 is built from 15 residues. V lost 1 base and J lost 6, with 16 bases in between. The CDR3 is CASSQGDQGRVEQYF. DNA for the CDR3: TGTGCCAGCAGCCAAGGAGACCAGGGCAGAGTCGAGCAGTACTTC.

The chain uses TRBV29-1 and TRBJ2-3; unclear D gene. The CDR3 contains 11 residues. Germline V gene sequence: CDR1 SQVTM, CDR2 ANQGSEA. CDR3 sequence (DNA): TGCGGGGTGGGGAAAGCAGATACGCAGTATTTT. Encoded protein: CGVGKADTQYF.

The rearrangement links TRBV29-1 to TRBJ1-1; TRBD1 is a possible D gene (5 bases). The CDR3 length is 12 residues. Germline V gene data show CDR1 as SQVTM and CDR2 as ANQGSEA. V was clipped by 0 bases and J by 8 bases, with 10 bases between them. The CDR3 bases are TGCAGCGTTGAAGATCGGGGCTACGAAGCTTTCTTT. Amino acids: CSVEDRGYEAFF.

V is TRBV29-1 and J is TRBJ1-2; D perhaps matches TRBD1 (6 bases). The CDR3 covers 13 residues. V lost 4 bases and J 7 bases, leaving 16 bases between the germline ends. From germline, CDR1 is SQVTM and CDR2 ANQGSEA. CDR3 DNA sequence: TGCAGCGTTGGAGAGGGGGACAATGGTGGCTACACCTTC. It specifies CSVGEGDNGGYTF.

CDR3 sequence (DNA): TGTGCCTGGAGCAGCCTAGCGAAAGAGACCCAGTACTTC. Translated: CAWSSLAKETQYF. The chain is built from TRBV30 and TRBJ2-5, with TRBD2 as a possible D gene (6 bases). Germline loops: CDR1 GTSNPN, CDR2 SVGIG (reference sequence). CDR3 length: 13 residues. The V end lost 3 bases, the J end lost 3 bases, and 11 bases lay between the germline ends.

This clone was recorded only once. The J gene is TRBJ2-1, the V gene TRBV5-1, with TRBD2 as a possible D gene (5 bases). Trimming shortened V by 0 bases and J by 5 bases, and 9 bases separated the two germline ends. The CDR3 extends over 14 amino acids. Germline CDR1 is SGHRS and CDR2 is YFSETQ. CDR3 nucleotides: TGCGCCAGCAGCTTGGGTCTTAGCGACAATGAGCAGTTCTTC. Protein product: CASSLGLSDNEQFF.

V is TRBV4-1 and J is TRBJ2-1; D is possibly TRBD2 (6 bases). The V gene's germline CDR1 is MGHRA and CDR2 YSYEKL. The CDR3 is made up of 18 amino acids. Deletions cut 0 bases from V and 6 bases from J, with 21 bases between. In DNA form, the CDR3 reads TGCGCCAGCAGCCAAGATGTCGCAGGGCTCGGGCGGGGCAATGAGCAGTTCTTC. It yields the protein CASSQDVAGLGRGNEQFF.

In this sample, this clone turned up once. The rearrangement uses TRBV6-6 and TRBJ2-2; the D is unclear. The germline gives CDR1 MNHNY, CDR2 SVGAGI (reference sequence). V was trimmed by 7 bases and J by 2 bases, leaving 8 bases between them. The CDR3 spans 13 residues. CDR3 coding DNA: TGTGCCAGCACTCTAGTTAACACCGGGGAGCTGTTTTTT. Residues: CASTLVNTGELFF.

The genes are TRBV19 and TRBJ1-5; no firm D call. Trimming took 10 bases from V and 0 from J, leaving 16 bases between them. The CDR3 is 15 residues long. Germline-derived CDR1 and CDR2 are LNHDA and SQIVND (reference sequence). The CDR3 loop reads CATLPGAHSNQPQHF. CDR3 DNA sequence: TGTGCCACCCTACCGGGTGCTCATAGCAATCAGCCCCAGCATTTT. The complete variable domain, with remaining parts taken from reference TRBV19 and TRBJ1-5, reads DGGITQSPKYLFRKEGQNVTLSCEQNLNHDAMYWYRQDPGQGLRLIYYSQIVNDFQKGDIAEGYSVSREKKESFPLTVTSAQKNPTAFYLCATLPGAHSNQPQHFGDGTRLSIL.

The rearrangement uses TRBV21-1 and TRBJ2-3; the listed D gene, TRBD2, was not tested against the DNA. TRBV21-1 is classified as a pseudogene. The CDR3 is 18 amino acids. CDR3 bases: TGTGCCAGCAGCAAATATAGGACTACCCTAACTAGCACAGATACGCAGTATTTT. Its translation is CASSKYRTTLTSTDTQYF.

The chain couples TRBV9 to TRBJ1-1, with D tentatively TRBD1 (5 bases). The CDR3 consists of 13 residues. Between the trimmed V and J ends, which lost 4 bases and 2 bases, there was a span of 9 bases. Germline V CDR1 and CDR2: SGDLS, YYNGEE. This chain's CDR3 is CASSPDTNTEAFF. CDR3 nucleotides: TGTGCCAGCAGCCCGGACACAAACACTGAAGCTTTCTTT.

This rearrangement joins TRBV27 to TRBJ2-1; weak D call: TRBD2 (5 bases). This CDR3 has 13 residues. V was clipped by 6 bases and J by 7 bases, with 13 bases between them. Germline V gene lookup returns CDR1 MNHEY and CDR2 SMNVEV (reference sequence). In nucleotides, the CDR3 is TGTGCCAGCAGGAGGGATGGGTTGAATGAGCAGTTCTTC. Its translation is CASRRDGLNEQFF.

The sample holds a few counts of this clone. V is TRBV28 and J is TRBJ2-1, with D uncertain. The CDR3 totals 12 residues. Trimming shortened V by 7 bases and J by 4 bases, and 8 bases separated the two germline ends. The V gene's germline CDR1 is MDHEN and CDR2 SYDVKM. The CDR3 nucleotides read TGTGCCAGCACCCTGGGGTACAATGAGCAGTTCTTC. Its protein product is CASTLGYNEQFF.

The chain joins TRBV7-3 to TRBJ2-2; 7 positions match TRBD2. V trimming: 6 bases; J trimming: 4 bases; junction bases outside the gene matches: 5. Germline CDR1 and CDR2: SGHTA and FQGTGA. There are 14 residues in the CDR3. For the CDR3, the DNA is TGTGCCAGCAGAACGGGACTATCCACCGGGGAGCTGTTTTTT. Translation: CASRTGLSTGELFF.

The chain recombines TRBV6-6 with TRBJ2-3, with D unresolved. Trimming stripped 8 bases from V and 1 base from J, with 13 bases between. The length of the CDR3 is 14 residues. Germline assignment: CDR1 MNHNY and CDR2 SVGAGI (reference sequence). CDR3 coding DNA: TGTGCCAGCCAAGGAGACGTCCGCACAGATACGCAGTATTTT. It translates to CASQGDVRTDTQYF.